The next 18 T cell receptor beta chains were all read from a single sample in a study of blood T cell repertoires in COVID-19. The protocol was immunoSEQ multiplex PCR, while the TCRdb copy is restricted to in-frame clones and leaves out a portion. The repertoire holds under 100,000 clones, with roughly 80% as singletons. The sequenced sample consisted of peripheral blood. These receptors were taken from a man of 80 years or more with active or convalescent COVID-19.

This chain uses TRBV5-6 with TRBJ1-1; TRBD1 matches at 7 bases. The CDR3 has 17 amino acids. Trimming took 4 bases from V and 1 from J; bases not matched to a gene: 13. The germline CDR1 and CDR2 sequences are SGHDT and YYEEEE. The CDR3 DNA reads as TGTGCCAGCAGCCGCAGACAGGGCAGCTATGAGAACACTGAAGCTTTCTTT. It codes for CASSRRQGSYENTEAFF.

The gene calls are TRBV12-5 and TRBJ2-3; 15 bases map to TRBD2. The CDR3 is 18 residues long. V lost 8 bases and J lost 4; bases outside the gene matches: 13. CDR1 and CDR2 (germline): LGHNT, FRNRAP. The CDR3 is CASTIPGLAGGRADTQYF. Here the CDR3 DNA reads TGTGCTAGTACTATCCCCGGACTAGCGGGAGGGAGGGCAGATACGCAGTATTTT.

The chain has TRBV7-9 and TRBJ2-1; 10 bases line up with TRBD1. The CDR3 length is 13 residues. The J segment lost 6 bases and the V segment lost 4 bases, leaving 0 bases of the junction unmatched. Germline CDR1 reads SEHNR; CDR2 reads FQNEAQ (reference sequence). The CDR3 here is CASSWTGGNEQFF. The CDR3 DNA reads as TGTGCCAGCAGCTGGACAGGGGGCAATGAGCAGTTCTTC.

This clone was found once. The chain employs TRBV19 and TRBJ2-5; 8 nucleotides align to TRBD2. CDR1 and CDR2 from the germline V gene are LNHDA and SQIVND (reference sequence). This CDR3 has 15 residues. The J segment lost 2 bases and the V segment lost 2 bases, leaving 4 bases of the junction unmatched. CDR3 sequence reads: CASSISGSFQETQYF. CDR3 DNA sequence: TGTGCCAGTAGTATAAGCGGGAGCTTTCAAGAGACCCAGTACTTC.

The chain employs TRBV18 and TRBJ2-5; D unresolved. Trimming took off 8 bases at V and 5 bases at J, with 12 bases between the two ends. Germline assignment: CDR1 KGHSH and CDR2 LQKENI. This CDR3 region has 12 residues. The CDR3 loop is CASHTLEETQYF. The CDR3 nucleotides read TGTGCCAGCCATACCTTAGAGGAGACCCAGTACTTC.

V gene TRBV2 combines with J gene TRBJ2-2; TRBD1 aligns across 8 bases. In germline, CDR1 is SNHLY, CDR2 FYNNEI. This CDR3 comprises 18 residues. With V trimmed by 0 bases and J by 0 bases, 6 bases remained unmatched. In DNA, the CDR3 is TGTGCCAGCAGTGAAGCGCCAAGGACAGGGACGAACACCGGGGAGCTGTTTTTT. Amino acid sequence: CASSEAPRTGTNTGELFF.

The rearrangement links TRBV6-5 to TRBJ2-7; no clear D gene. Between the trimmed V and J ends, which lost 5 bases and 4 bases, there was a span of 15 bases. The V gene's germline CDR1 is MNHEY and CDR2 SVGAGI. This CDR3 has 14 residues. In DNA form, the CDR3 reads TGTGCCAGCAGTCCGTCCCGGCGGTCATACGAGCAGTACGTC. Translated: CASSPSRRSYEQYV.

The gene calls are TRBV27 and TRBJ2-5, with 9 bases fitting TRBD2. Germline CDR1 and CDR2: MNHEY and SMNVEV (reference sequence). There are 15 residues in the CDR3. The trim removed 8 bases at V and 4 bases at J, leaving 11 bases unmatched. The CDR3 protein is CASGNWRGGGETQYF. Here the CDR3 DNA reads TGTGCCAGCGGAAACTGGCGGGGGGGCGGAGAGACCCAGTACTTC.

This clone was observed a few times. The gene calls are TRBV11-2 and TRBJ2-3; 7 bases map to TRBD2. Germline loops: CDR1 SGHAT, CDR2 FQNNGV. J was trimmed by 4 bases and V by 4 bases; bases with no gene match: 14. This CDR3 is 17 amino acids long. The CDR3 reads CASSSIRGGVDPDTQYF. CDR3 nucleotides: TGTGCCAGCAGCTCCATCCGGGGAGGGGTGGACCCAGATACGCAGTATTTT. Looking up the rest from reference TRBV11-2 and TRBJ2-3 gives the full variable domain: EAGVAQSPRYKIIEKRQSVAFWCNPISGHATLYWYQQILGQGPKLLIQFQNNGVVDDSQLPKDRFSAERLKGVDSTLKIQPAKLEDSAVYLCASSSIRGGVDPDTQYFGPGTRLTVL.

The chain joins TRBV6-5 to TRBJ1-2, with 7 bases identical to TRBD1. CDR1 MNHEY and CDR2 SVGAGI come from the germline V gene. The trim removed 4 bases at V and 14 bases at J, leaving 13 bases unmatched. There are 13 residues in the CDR3. The CDR3 sequence: CASSSLAGGICTF. DNA of the CDR3: TGTGCCAGCAGTTCCCTAGCAGGGGGGATTTGTACCTTC.

The chain is built from TRBV9 and TRBJ2-7, with a tentative D call TRBD1 (5 bases). The CDR3 loop spans 14 amino acids. Germline V lookup: CDR1 SGDLS, CDR2 YYNGEE. Trimming took off 3 bases at V and 2 bases at J, with 12 bases between the two ends. CDR3 sequence reads: CASSGTRPTYEQYV. DNA for the CDR3: TGTGCCAGCAGCGGGACACGACCCACCTACGAGCAGTACGTC.

The chain carries TRBV24-1 and TRBJ2-3, with a weak D call TRBD2 (6 bases). This CDR3 has 12 residues. CDR1 is KGHDR and CDR2 is SFDVKD in the germline V gene. V shed 9 bases and J shed 2 bases, with 8 bases lying between them. For the CDR3, the DNA is TGTGCCACCGCGGGGACCACAGATACGCAGTATTTT. Translation gives CATAGTTDTQYF.

The chain couples TRBV6-2 or TRBV6-3 to TRBJ2-1; TRBD2 aligns across 9 bases. CDR3 length: 19 amino acids. V was clipped by 2 bases and J by 7 bases; unmatched bases: 18. The germline gives CDR1 MNHEY, CDR2 SVGEGT. CDR3 residues: CASSYRPTWAGGIINEQFF. DNA of the CDR3: TGTGCCAGCAGTTACCGACCCACTTGGGCGGGGGGGATTATAAATGAGCAGTTCTTC.

The chain is built from TRBV5-1 and TRBJ1-6; D gene ambiguous. V dropped 3 bases and J dropped 9 bases, with 10 bases sitting between them. Germline CDR1 is SGHRS and CDR2 is YFSETQ. The CDR3 is made up of 13 amino acids. Written as DNA, the CDR3 is TGCGCCAGCAGCTCCGACAACTTTTCACCCCTCCACTTT. It encodes CASSSDNFSPLHF.

V usage is TRBV18 and J usage is TRBJ2-6; D is perhaps TRBD1 (6 bases). V dropped 5 bases and J dropped 0 bases, with 11 bases sitting between them. This CDR3 comprises 16 residues. The germline CDR1 and CDR2 sequences are KGHSH and LQKENI. CDR3 DNA sequence: TGTGCCAGCTCAAGGGACACCGTCTCTGGGGCCAACGTCCTGACTTTC. Its protein product is CASSRDTVSGANVLTF.

The chain uses TRBV28 and TRBJ1-1; a possible D gene is TRBD1 (5 bases). This CDR3 is built from 12 residues. Trimming cost V 5 bases and J 14 bases, with 18 bases left between them. Germline V gene sequence: CDR1 MDHEN, CDR2 SYDVKM. The CDR3 nucleotides read TGTGCCAGCAGTCCCTTAGGGAAGGGGAAGTTCTTT. Translated, it gives CASSPLGKGKFF.

The rearrangement links TRBV24-1 to TRBJ1-5; tentative D call: TRBD1 (6 bases). Germline V CDR1 and CDR2: KGHDR, SFDVKD. The CDR3 has 13 residues. V shed 6 bases and J shed 3 bases, with 8 bases lying between them. CDR3 residues: CATSRQDNQPQHF. The CDR3 coding sequence is TGTGCCACCAGTAGACAGGACAATCAGCCCCAGCATTTT.

V and J are TRBV7-2 and TRBJ1-5, with no clear D. Looked up from germline, CDR1 is SGHTA and CDR2 is FQGNSA. V was cut by 1 base and J by 6 bases, with 13 bases left in between. This CDR3 spans 15 amino acids. CDR3 DNA: TGTGCCAGCAGCTTAGGGGGAGGTGGGTTTCAGCCCCAGCATTTT. Translated, it gives CASSLGGGGFQPQHF.